This T cell receptor (beta chain) came from a study of blood T cells in healthy people across ages. Primed by a sample-barcoded 5' primer and a J-beta primer mix, a second PCR proceeded for 7 to 11 cycles. The authors tagged each cDNA molecule using a template-switch adaptor with 12 random nucleotides. Each CDR3 protein is one row after TCRdb ran MiXCR on the 5' RACE reads. The sample holds over 500,000 distinct CDR3 sequences; approximately 52% are singletons and the top ten take roughly 13%. At least ten counts were recorded for this clonotype. Its specificity is unknown. Broader study findings: The diversity estimates, figures obtained from one million T cells, were considered underestimates.

Germline V gene sequence: CDR1 DFQATT, CDR2 SNEGSKA (reference sequence). The CDR3 runs 10 residues. V shed 5 bases and J shed 5 bases, with 6 bases lying between them. Every donor contributed roughly 10 milliliters of peripheral blood by blood draw. The V gene is TRBV20-1, the J gene TRBJ2-5; the D gene is possibly TRBD2 (5 bases). Sequences were obtained from blood. The sequence was obtained from a woman of 80 years or more in good health. The CDR3 sequence is CSAERETQYF. CDR3 nucleotide sequence: TGCAGTGCTGAGCGGGAGACCCAGTACTTC.